A single sample gave rise to the 23 T cell receptor beta chains below, sequenced in a study of T cells expressing NK-cell markers. Using the 5' RACE reads, TCRdb records one entry per CDR3 protein without DNA. Its table records 150,000 to 180,000 distinct CDR3 sequences. The sequenced material came from blood T cells: a sorted CD56 or NKG2C T cell subset, CD4+ or CD8+ T cells, or bulk PBMC T cells (not recorded which). Receptor source: a woman aged 50 to 60 in good health.

The chain employs TRBV10-3 and TRBJ2-3; TCRdb's D call, TRBD2, is unchecked because there is no DNA. The germline CDR1 and CDR2 sequences are ENHRY and SYGVKD. The CDR3 runs 13 residues. CDR3 residues: CAIKRERSDTQYF.

This chain connects TRBV10-3 to TRBJ2-1; absent DNA, TCRdb's TRBD2 call cannot be checked. The germline gives CDR1 ENHRY, CDR2 SYGVKD. This CDR3 spans 18 amino acids. CDR3: CAISKTGTSGRISDEQFF.

The V gene is TRBV20-1, the J gene TRBJ2-1; TCRdb indicates TRBD2, and absent DNA this call remains unverified. Germline lookup yields CDR1 DFQATT and CDR2 SNEGSKA (reference sequence). There are 17 residues in the CDR3. The CDR3 here is CSARSWISGRRDNEQFF.

V usage is TRBV29-1 and J usage is TRBJ2-5; the TCRdb D gene call, TRBD2, has no DNA to confirm it. The germline V gene has CDR1 SQVTM and CDR2 ANQGSEA. The CDR3 has 17 residues. CDR3 protein: CSVERGLAGGLQETQYF.

The CDR3 sequence is CACTTMTGSEDNEQFF. The chain is built from TRBV2 and TRBJ2-1; TCRdb picks TRBD1, but there is no DNA to check that call. Germline V gives CDR1 SNHLY, CDR2 FYNNEI. This CDR3 region has 16 residues. Using reference TRBV2 and TRBJ2-1 for the parts outside the CDR3, the full variable domain is EPEVTQTPSHQVTQMGQEVILRCVPISNHLYFYWYRQILGQKVEFLVSFYNNEISEKSEIFDDQFSVERPDGSNFTLKIRSTKLEDSAMYFCACTTMTGSEDNEQFFGPGTRLTVL.

The chain joins TRBV27 to TRBJ1-2; TCRdb proposes TRBD1, but this gene call is untestable without DNA. The CDR3 contains 13 residues. The germline gives CDR1 MNHEY, CDR2 SMNVEV (reference sequence). This CDR3 reads CASSLGGLGGYTF.

The chain's CDR3 is CSAREISDRRTDTQYF. The chain recombines TRBV20-1 with TRBJ2-3; the TCRdb call, TRBD1, lacks DNA for checking. Germline V CDR1 and CDR2: DFQATT, SNEGSKA (reference sequence). This CDR3 is built from 16 residues.

V and J are TRBV7-9 and TRBJ2-5; the TRBD1 assignment by TCRdb is unverifiable without DNA. The CDR3 has 14 amino acids. Germline V CDR1 and CDR2: SEHNR, FQNEAQ (reference sequence). CDR3 sequence reads: CASSLARGGETQYF. The full variable domain, rest sourced from reference TRBV7-9 and TRBJ2-5, is DTGVSQNPRHKITKRGQNVTFRCDPISEHNRLYWYRQTLGQGPEFLTYFQNEAQLEKSRLLSDRFSAERPKGSFSTLEIQRTEQGDSAMYLCASSLARGGETQYFGPGTRLLVL.

The chain employs TRBV5-1 and TRBJ2-3; with no DNA, the TCRdb D assignment of TRBD1 cannot be verified. CDR1 SGHRS and CDR2 YFSETQ come from the germline V gene. The CDR3 spans 14 residues. This CDR3 is CASRGPERSGTQYF.

This rearrangement joins TRBV9 to TRBJ2-2; TCRdb picks TRBD1, but there is no DNA to check that call. Germline V gives CDR1 SGDLS, CDR2 YYNGEE. This CDR3 comprises 13 residues. The CDR3 loop is CASTRTNTGELFF.

The V and J genes are TRBV5-6 and TRBJ2-5; TCRdb's D gene call, TRBD1, goes unchecked for lack of DNA. The germline gives CDR1 SGHDT, CDR2 YYEEEE. The CDR3 is 14 residues long. The CDR3 reads CASSSGAFKETQYF.

The V and J genes are TRBV24-1 and TRBJ1-4; lacking DNA, the TRBD1 call made by TCRdb goes unchecked. Germline V gene sequence: CDR1 KGHDR, CDR2 SFDVKD. The length of the CDR3 is 16 residues. CDR3 sequence reads: CATSDFLGETNEKLFF.

This chain uses TRBV6-2 or TRBV6-3 with TRBJ1-1. The CDR3 runs to 13 residues. Looked up from germline, CDR1 is MNHEY and CDR2 is SVGEGT. CDR3 residues: CASSYSTPTEAFF.

The gene calls are TRBV19 and TRBJ1-2; lacking DNA, the TRBD1 call made by TCRdb goes unchecked. Looked up from germline, CDR1 is LNHDA and CDR2 is SQIVND (reference sequence). This CDR3 comprises 15 residues. CDR3: CASSPRDRGNYGYTF.

The V call is TRBV30, the J call TRBJ2-7; checking the TCRdb D call of TRBD1 is not possible without DNA. The CDR3 loop spans 14 amino acids. Germline CDR1 and CDR2: GTSNPN and SVGIG (reference sequence). The CDR3 sequence is CAWSVGGRGEEQYF.

The chain has TRBV4-2 and TRBJ1-1. CDR3 length: 11 residues. Germline V gene lookup returns CDR1 LGHNA and CDR2 YNFKEQ. CDR3 protein: CASIANTEAFF.

This chain links TRBV11-2 with TRBJ1-5. This CDR3 is 15 amino acids long. Germline CDR1 and CDR2: SGHAT and FQNNGV. CDR3 protein: CASSLAGFNNQPQHF. The variable domain in full, completed from reference TRBV11-2 and TRBJ1-5, reads EAGVAQSPRYKIIEKRQSVAFWCNPISGHATLYWYQQILGQGPKLLIQFQNNGVVDDSQLPKDRFSAERLKGVDSTLKIQPAKLEDSAVYLCASSLAGFNNQPQHFGDGTRLSIL.

The chain combines TRBV4-1 with TRBJ1-5. The CDR3 sequence is 15 residues long. Germline V lookup: CDR1 MGHRA, CDR2 YSYEKL. The CDR3 sequence is CASSQDKDSNQPQHF.

This chain connects TRBV11-2 to TRBJ2-1; the TCRdb call, TRBD2, lacks DNA for checking. CDR1 is SGHAT and CDR2 is FQNNGV in the germline V gene. The CDR3 totals 15 residues. Here the CDR3 reads CASSYGTSGYNEQFF.

The chain combines TRBV29-1 with TRBJ2-3. Germline V gene sequence: CDR1 SQVTM, CDR2 ANQGSEA. CDR3 length: 12 amino acids. CDR3 residues: CSVVEATDSGYF.

V usage is TRBV12-3 or TRBV12-4 and J usage is TRBJ2-5; TCRdb calls TRBD1, which cannot be checked without DNA. This CDR3 has 13 residues. This CDR3 is CASSPPIRETQYF.

The chain combines TRBV6-5 with TRBJ2-6. The CDR3 is 16 residues long. The germline V gene encodes CDR1 MNHEY and CDR2 SVGAGI. CDR3 sequence reads: CASSYSMGSGANVLTF.

The chain joins TRBV25-1 to TRBJ1-2; TCRdb indicates TRBD1, and absent DNA this call remains unverified. Per the germline V gene, CDR1 is MGHDK and CDR2 is SYGVNS. The CDR3 spans 12 residues. CDR3 residues: CATIDRSYGYTF.